Below are 31 T cell receptor beta chains sequenced from a single sample in a study of shared clonotypes between healthy human individuals. Method: immunoSEQ multiplex PCR; TCRdb's copy keeps in-frame clones and lacks some. The sample shows about 2.3 million clones, approximately 93% of them seen only once. The sample was naive CD4+ T cells from PBMCs. Subset given: CD45RA+ positively selected. The origin of the receptors is a man between 18 and 29 years old in good health. Some clones in this sample may be carry-over from other donors' samples.

This chain connects TRBV18 to TRBJ2-2; D is undetermined. The CDR3 is 15 residues long. CDR1 and CDR2 (germline): KGHSH, LQKENI. Deletions cut 2 bases from V and 4 bases from J, with 11 bases between. CDR3 region: CASSPVVSTTGELFF. As DNA, the CDR3 is TGTGCCAGCTCACCAGTCGTCTCCACCACCGGGGAGCTGTTTTTT.

CDR3 nucleotides: TGTGCCAGCAGCTTAGGGACAGGGGCAAACATTCAGTACTTC. Encoded protein: CASSLGTGANIQYF. V and J are TRBV11-2 and TRBJ2-4; 9 bases align to TRBD1. The CDR3 spans 14 residues. In germline, CDR1 is SGHAT, CDR2 FQNNGV. V lost 1 base and J lost 6; bases outside the gene matches: 1.

The CDR3 nucleotides are TGTGCCAGCAGACCGCAAAGCGGGAAGGGGAATGAGCAGTTCTTC. Protein: CASRPQSGKGNEQFF. The chain links TRBV2 to TRBJ2-1, with 7 bases identical to TRBD2. The CDR3 extends over 15 amino acids. From germline, CDR1 is SNHLY and CDR2 FYNNEI. The J segment lost 7 bases and the V segment lost 6 bases, leaving 12 bases of the junction unmatched.

The genes are TRBV4-1 and TRBJ1-5; D uncertain. Germline V CDR1 and CDR2: MGHRA, YSYEKL. Trimming shortened V by 5 bases and J by 0 bases, and 14 bases separated the two germline ends. This CDR3 has 16 residues. This CDR3 reads CASSFNGRYSNQPQHF. CDR3 bases: TGCGCCAGCAGCTTTAATGGACGGTATAGCAATCAGCCCCAGCATTTT.

The chain employs TRBV6-1 and TRBJ2-7, with TRBD1 matching 8 bases. The germline gives CDR1 MNHNS, CDR2 SASEGT. The CDR3 totals 15 residues. J was trimmed by 2 bases and V by 3 bases; bases with no gene match: 6. The CDR3 sequence is CASSDLGTGTYEQYF. The CDR3 DNA reads TGTGCCAGCAGTGATTTGGGGACAGGAACCTACGAGCAGTACTTC.

The chain has TRBV9 and TRBJ2-7; 11 bases fit TRBD2. CDR1 SGDLS and CDR2 YYNGEE come from the germline V gene. The CDR3 has 14 residues. Germline trimming cut 4 bases from V and 3 bases from J; bases unmatched to any gene: 3. For the CDR3, the DNA is TGTGCCAGCAGCCGGACTAGCGGGCTCTACGAGCAGTACTTC. Translated, it gives CASSRTSGLYEQYF.

V is TRBV28 and J is TRBJ1-1; no firm D call. This CDR3 comprises 11 residues. Germline CDR1 is MDHEN and CDR2 is SYDVKM. Trimming stripped 8 bases from V and 8 bases from J, with 12 bases between. In DNA form, the CDR3 reads TGTGCCAGCTCAGGCTCGAGGGAAGCTTTCTTT. It encodes CASSGSREAFF.

This clone was seen a few times. V and J are TRBV6-5 and TRBJ1-1; D perhaps matches TRBD1 (5 bases). CDR3 length equals 15 residues. The germline V and J ends were trimmed by 0 bases and 8 bases, with 16 bases remaining between them. CDR1 is MNHEY and CDR2 is SVGAGI in the germline V gene. The CDR3 here is CASSYSVGTVAEAFF. The CDR3 DNA reads TGTGCCAGCAGTTACTCGGTCGGGACCGTCGCCGAAGCTTTCTTT.

Only a few counts were recorded for this clone. Other DNA sequences in this specimen translate into the identical CDR3. The CDR3 bases are TGTGCCAGCTCACCGACTAGCGGGCAAGAGACCCAGTACTTC. It is translated as CASSPTSGQETQYF. This sequence joins TRBV18 and TRBJ2-5; 10 bases line up with TRBD2. This CDR3 is 14 amino acids long. The germline V gene has CDR1 KGHSH and CDR2 LQKENI. The ends lost 3 bases at V and 2 bases at J; junction bases unmatched: 0.

The chain uses TRBV18 and TRBJ2-2; 8 bases fit TRBD2. Germline lookup yields CDR1 KGHSH and CDR2 LQKENI. The CDR3 has 18 residues. With V trimmed by 0 bases and J by 0 bases, 6 bases remained unmatched. CDR3 protein: CASSPPGLAGSNTGELFF. The CDR3 coding sequence is TGTGCCAGCTCACCACCGGGGCTAGCGGGTTCGAACACCGGGGAGCTGTTTTTT.

This rearrangement joins TRBV4-3 to TRBJ1-2; D is unclear. CDR3 length equals 14 residues. The germline V gene encodes CDR1 LGHNA and CDR2 YSLEER. The germline V and J ends were trimmed by 0 bases and 7 bases, with 12 bases remaining between them. The CDR3 loop is CASSQDRGIAGYTF. In DNA, the CDR3 is TGCGCCAGCAGCCAAGATAGAGGAATAGCTGGCTACACCTTC.

As for this clone: This specimen includes other DNA sequences encoding the same CDR3. The CDR3 protein is CASSPGVGEKLFF. The CDR3, as DNA: TGTGCCAGCTCACCCGGAGTCGGTGAAAAACTGTTTTTT. The V gene is TRBV18, the J gene TRBJ1-4, with D unclear. CDR1 and CDR2 from the germline V gene are KGHSH and LQKENI. Deletions cut 3 bases from V and 7 bases from J, with 9 bases between. The CDR3 spans 13 residues.

The chain is built from TRBV9 and TRBJ2-5; 11 nucleotides align to TRBD1. The germline V gene encodes CDR1 SGDLS and CDR2 YYNGEE. V dropped 4 bases and J dropped 3; count of bases not matched to a gene: 8. This CDR3 comprises 16 residues. CDR3 residues: CASSPRTGGLEETQYF. DNA of the CDR3: TGTGCCAGCAGCCCCCGGACAGGGGGCTTAGAAGAGACCCAGTACTTC. The full variable domain, rest sourced from reference TRBV9 and TRBJ2-5, is DSGVTQTPKHLITATGQRVTLRCSPRSGDLSVYWYQQSLDQGLQFLIQYYNGEERAKGNILERFSAQQFPDLHSELNLSSLELGDSALYFCASSPRTGGLEETQYFGPGTRLLVL.

This rearrangement joins TRBV15 to TRBJ1-5; TRBD1 might be the D (5 bases). The germline V gene encodes CDR1 LNHNV and CDR2 YYDKDF (reference sequence). CDR3 length: 12 amino acids. The V gene lost 2 bases and the J gene lost 9 bases, with 8 bases spanning the gap. The chain's CDR3 is CATSRPGRPQHF. As DNA, the CDR3 is TGTGCCACCAGCAGACCAGGGAGGCCCCAGCATTTT.

Remarks on this clone: This specimen includes other DNA sequences encoding the same CDR3. This chain connects TRBV28 to TRBJ2-1; D is unclear. CDR3 length: 13 amino acids. V lost 3 bases, J lost 4 bases, and 7 bases lay in between. CDR1 is MDHEN, CDR2 SYDVKM, per germline. The CDR3, as DNA: TGTGCCAGCAGTTTTGGCAGTTACAATGAGCAGTTCTTC. Its translation: CASSFGSYNEQFF. Complete variable domain (other parts from reference TRBV28 and TRBJ2-1): DVKVTQSSRYLVKRTGEKVFLECVQDMDHENMFWYRQDPGLGLRLIYFSYDVKMKEKGDIPEGYSVSREKKERFSLILESASTNQTSMYLCASSFGSYNEQFFGPGTRLTVL.

This chain connects TRBV28 to TRBJ1-1; the D is unclear. CDR3 length equals 16 residues. CDR1 is MDHEN, CDR2 SYDVKM, per germline. V lost 4 bases and J lost 4, with 19 bases in between. The CDR3 here is CASSSPHPEGSTEAFF. CDR3 nucleotides: TGTGCCAGCAGTTCCCCTCACCCGGAGGGTAGCACTGAAGCTTTCTTT. Full variable domain (missing parts from reference TRBV28 and TRBJ1-1): DVKVTQSSRYLVKRTGEKVFLECVQDMDHENMFWYRQDPGLGLRLIYFSYDVKMKEKGDIPEGYSVSREKKERFSLILESASTNQTSMYLCASSSPHPEGSTEAFFGQGTRLTVV.

The genes are TRBV21-1 and TRBJ1-4. TRBV21-1 is designated a pseudogene. The CDR3 length is 14 residues. The CDR3 DNA is TGTGCCAGCACCCACGGGGGGCCTAATGAAAAACTGTTTTTT. Protein sequence: CASTHGGPNEKLFF.

The rearrangement uses TRBV5-4 and TRBJ2-7; 9 nucleotides align to TRBD2. The V and J ends lost 1 base and 7 bases, in that order; junction bases with no gene match: 9. The CDR3 loop spans 15 amino acids. Looked up from germline, CDR1 is SGHNT and CDR2 is YYREEE (reference sequence). CDR3 bases: TGTGCCAGCAGCTTGTTAGCGGGAGTTGTATCGGAGCAGTACTTC. Its protein product is CASSLLAGVVSEQYF.

This clone appeared once. This chain links TRBV7-9 with TRBJ2-7; perhaps TRBD2 as D (6 bases). V shed 4 bases and J shed 6 bases, with 13 bases lying between them. CDR1 is SEHNR, CDR2 FQNEAQ, per germline (reference sequence). CDR3 length: 13 amino acids. The CDR3 region is CASSSWTNGEQYF. In DNA, the CDR3 is TGTGCCAGCAGCTCTTGGACTAATGGCGAGCAGTACTTC.

This chain joins TRBV10-3 and TRBJ2-3; D perhaps matches TRBD1 (7 bases). Germline assignment: CDR1 ENHRY and CDR2 SYGVKD. Trimming left V 10 bases short and J 12 bases short, with 20 bases between. There are 12 residues in the CDR3. The CDR3 DNA is TGTGCCACCACCCAGGGGGGTCCCGTCCAGTATTTT. Protein sequence: CATTQGGPVQYF.

The chain combines TRBV7-2 with TRBJ2-1; 11 bases map to TRBD2. CDR3 length: 15 amino acids. J lost 6 bases, V lost 4 bases, and 5 bases had no gene match. CDR1 SGHTA and CDR2 FQGNSA come from the germline V gene. The CDR3 nucleotides read TGTGCCAGCAGCTCCGGACTAGCGGGCGCCAATGAGCAGTTCTTC. Translation gives CASSSGLAGANEQFF.

This clone was found once. The sample contains more than one DNA sequence encoding this CDR3. The chain joins TRBV30 to TRBJ1-4; 9 bases are a match to TRBD1. Germline V gene sequence: CDR1 GTSNPN, CDR2 SVGIG (reference sequence). V was pared by 0 bases and J by 4 bases, with 3 bases of the junction left unmatched. The CDR3 extends over 15 amino acids. The CDR3 nucleotides read TGTGCCTGGAGTGTTCCGGGACAGGGTAATGAAAAACTGTTTTTT. It is translated as CAWSVPGQGNEKLFF.

The rearrangement uses TRBV7-9 and TRBJ2-3; the match to TRBD2 covers 10 bases. CDR1 is SEHNR and CDR2 is FQNEAQ in the germline V gene (reference sequence). Trimming at V came to 7 bases and at J to 2 bases, leaving 12 bases not matched to a gene. This CDR3 contains 17 residues. The CDR3 here is CASTLGPGTSDTDTQYF. The DNA for the CDR3 is TGTGCCAGCACCCTGGGCCCCGGGACTAGCGACACAGATACGCAGTATTTT. Supplemented by reference TRBV7-9 and TRBJ2-3, the full variable domain reads DTGVSQNPRHKITKRGQNVTFRCDPISEHNRLYWYRQTLGQGPEFLTYFQNEAQLEKSRLLSDRFSAERPKGSFSTLEIQRTEQGDSAMYLCASTLGPGTSDTDTQYFGPGTRLTVL.

The chain combines TRBV16 with TRBJ1-4; perhaps TRBD1 as D (6 bases). This CDR3 has 17 amino acids. Germline V gives CDR1 KGHSY, CDR2 FQNENV. V lost 4 bases, J lost 1 base, and 16 bases lay in between. DNA for the CDR3: TGTGCCAGCAGCCCGTGGGGGGCTGTCGGAACTAATGAAAAACTGTTTTTT. It encodes CASSPWGAVGTNEKLFF.

The chain couples TRBV5-1 to TRBJ1-5; D gene unclear. This CDR3 has 15 residues. V gave up 0 bases and J gave up 7 bases, with 14 bases separating them. Germline CDR1 SGHRS, CDR2 YFSETQ. CDR3 loop: CASSLEAAPGQPQHF. CDR3 DNA: TGCGCCAGCAGCTTGGAGGCGGCTCCCGGGCAGCCCCAGCATTTT.

With regard to this clone: This CDR3 is also generated by other DNA sequences in the sample. The chain combines TRBV5-1 with TRBJ2-7; TRBD2 aligns across 10 bases. Unmatched junction bases numbered 10, after V lost 0 bases and J lost 7 bases. The CDR3 runs 16 residues. From germline, CDR1 is SGHRS and CDR2 YFSETQ. This CDR3 reads CASSLAPGLAGVEQYF. CDR3 DNA: TGCGCCAGCAGCTTGGCCCCGGGGCTAGCGGGAGTTGAGCAGTACTTC.

This CDR3 is CASSQLGLGFNEKLFF. The CDR3, as DNA: TGCGCCAGCAGCCAGTTGGGACTGGGGTTTAATGAAAAACTGTTTTTT. J is TRBJ1-4 and V is TRBV4-1; D is possibly TRBD1 (5 bases). V was shortened by 3 bases and J by 4 bases, with 15 bases between the two germline ends. Per germline, CDR1 MGHRA and CDR2 YSYEKL. The CDR3 spans 16 residues.

This chain joins TRBV7-3 and TRBJ2-5, with 9 bases fitting TRBD1. The CDR3 covers 16 residues. V was clipped by 5 bases and J by 1 base; unmatched bases: 8. In germline, CDR1 is SGHTA, CDR2 FQGTGA. Here the CDR3 DNA reads TGTGCCAGCAGCCCCGGGACAGGGAAGTTCCAAGAGACCCAGTACTTC. This translates into CASSPGTGKFQETQYF.

This chain joins TRBV7-9 and TRBJ1-1, with 8 bases aligning to TRBD1. Looked up from germline, CDR1 is SEHNR and CDR2 is FQNEAQ (reference sequence). This CDR3 has 13 amino acids. V shed 6 bases, J shed 9 bases, and the junction held 9 bases outside the gene matches. The CDR3 DNA sequence: TGTGCCAGCAGGACTACAGGGGGTCTTAAAGCTTTCTTT. Residues: CASRTTGGLKAFF. Using reference TRBV7-9 and TRBJ1-1 for the parts outside the CDR3, the full variable domain is DTGVSQNPRHKITKRGQNVTFRCDPISEHNRLYWYRQTLGQGPEFLTYFQNEAQLEKSRLLSDRFSAERPKGSFSTLEIQRTEQGDSAMYLCASRTTGGLKAFFGQGTRLTVV.

This clone occurred once. V is TRBV28 and J is TRBJ1-4; 9 nucleotides agree with TRBD1. The junction had 16 bases not matched to a gene; V was cut back by 6 bases and J by 8 bases. CDR1 and CDR2 from the germline V gene are MDHEN and SYDVKM. CDR3 size: 17 residues. The CDR3 coding sequence is TGTGCCAGCAGACCGCCGGGGACAGGGCGATTTAGGGAAAAACTGTTTTTT. It codes for CASRPPGTGRFREKLFF.

Worth noting for this clone: This specimen includes other DNA sequences encoding the same CDR3. This chain joins TRBV5-1 and TRBJ1-3, with a possible D match to TRBD1 (6 bases). Per germline, CDR1 SGHRS and CDR2 YFSETQ. V was clipped by 2 bases and J by 2 bases, with 8 bases between them. The CDR3 length is 14 residues. The CDR3 DNA reads as TGCGCCAGCAGCTTACAGGGAACTGGAAACACCATATATTTT. Translated, it gives CASSLQGTGNTIYF.